This T cell receptor (beta chain) is drawn from a study of T-cell reconstitution after alpha-beta-depleted transplantation in children. The CDR3 has 13 amino acids. Germline V gene data show CDR1 as DFQATT and CDR2 as SNEGSKA (reference sequence). V lost 5 bases, J lost 3 bases, and 14 bases lay in between. There are many counts of this clonotype. Molecular barcoding with unique molecular identifiers was used for the TCRbeta library. TCRdb reprocessed the PCR reads via MiXCR and lists one record per CDR3 protein. Among about 640,000 distinct CDR3 sequences listed, approximately 16% were seen once. This chain uses TRBV20-1 with TRBJ2-7; a possible D gene is TRBD1 (5 bases). The sequence was obtained from a human donor who donated a stem cell graft to a child with acute myeloid leukemia. Here the sequenced sample was PBMCs from the stem cell graft donor, taken from the stem cell graft. This CDR3 reads CSAADSRGYEQYV. CDR3 coding DNA: TGCAGTGCTGCCGACAGTCGTGGCTACGAGCAGTACGTC.